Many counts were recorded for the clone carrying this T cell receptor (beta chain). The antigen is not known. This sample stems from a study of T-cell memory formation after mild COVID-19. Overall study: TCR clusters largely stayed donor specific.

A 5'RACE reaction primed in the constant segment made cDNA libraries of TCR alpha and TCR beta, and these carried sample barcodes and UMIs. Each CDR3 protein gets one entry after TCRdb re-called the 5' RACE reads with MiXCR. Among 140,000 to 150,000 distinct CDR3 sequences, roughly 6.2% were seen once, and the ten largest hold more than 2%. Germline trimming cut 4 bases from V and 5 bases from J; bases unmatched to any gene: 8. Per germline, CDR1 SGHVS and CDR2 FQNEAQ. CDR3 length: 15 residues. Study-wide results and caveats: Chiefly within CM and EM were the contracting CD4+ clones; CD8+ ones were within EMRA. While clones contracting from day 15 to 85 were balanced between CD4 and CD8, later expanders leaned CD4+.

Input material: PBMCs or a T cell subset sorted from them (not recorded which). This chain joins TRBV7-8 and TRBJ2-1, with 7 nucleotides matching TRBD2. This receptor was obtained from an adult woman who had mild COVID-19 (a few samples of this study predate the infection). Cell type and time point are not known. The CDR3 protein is CASSWLGLDNNEQFF. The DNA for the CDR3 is TGTGCCAGCAGCTGGCTTGGACTAGACAACAATGAGCAGTTCTTC.